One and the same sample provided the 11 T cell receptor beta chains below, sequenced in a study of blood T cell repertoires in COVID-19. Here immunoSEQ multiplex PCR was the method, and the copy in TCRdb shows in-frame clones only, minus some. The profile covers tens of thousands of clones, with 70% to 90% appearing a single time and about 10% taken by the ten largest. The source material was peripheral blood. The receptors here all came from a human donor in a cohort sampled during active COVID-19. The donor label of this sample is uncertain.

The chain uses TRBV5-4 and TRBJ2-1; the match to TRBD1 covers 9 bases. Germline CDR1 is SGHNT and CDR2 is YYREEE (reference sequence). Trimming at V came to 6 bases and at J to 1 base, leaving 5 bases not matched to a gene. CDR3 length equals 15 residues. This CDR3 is CASTLGQGSYNEQFF. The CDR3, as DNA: TGTGCCAGCACCCTTGGACAGGGGTCCTACAATGAGCAGTTCTTC. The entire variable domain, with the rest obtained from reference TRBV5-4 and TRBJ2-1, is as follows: ETGVTQSPTHLIKTRGQQVTLRCSSQSGHNTVSWYQQALGQGPQFIFQYYREEENGRGNFPPRFSGLQFPNYSSELNVNALELDDSALYLCASTLGQGSYNEQFFGPGTRLTVL.

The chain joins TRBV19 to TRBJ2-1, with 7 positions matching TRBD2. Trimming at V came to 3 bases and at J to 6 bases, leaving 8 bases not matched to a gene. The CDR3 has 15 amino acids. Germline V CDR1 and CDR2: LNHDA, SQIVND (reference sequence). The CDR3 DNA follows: TGTGCCAGTAGTATGTCGGGGGGACTGTCCAATGAGCAGTTCTTC. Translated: CASSMSGGLSNEQFF.

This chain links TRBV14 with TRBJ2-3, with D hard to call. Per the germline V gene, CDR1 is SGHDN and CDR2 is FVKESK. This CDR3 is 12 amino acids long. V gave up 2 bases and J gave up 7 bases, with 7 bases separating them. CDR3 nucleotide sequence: TGTGCCAGCAGCCAACTACCATATACGCAGTATTTT. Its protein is CASSQLPYTQYF.

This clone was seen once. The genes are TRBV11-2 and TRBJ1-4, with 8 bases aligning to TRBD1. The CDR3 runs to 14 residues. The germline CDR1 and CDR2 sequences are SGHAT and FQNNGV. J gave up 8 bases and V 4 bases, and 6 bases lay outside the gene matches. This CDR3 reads CASSSRGLREKLFF. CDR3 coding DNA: TGTGCCAGCAGCTCCAGGGGGCTTCGGGAAAAACTGTTTTTT.

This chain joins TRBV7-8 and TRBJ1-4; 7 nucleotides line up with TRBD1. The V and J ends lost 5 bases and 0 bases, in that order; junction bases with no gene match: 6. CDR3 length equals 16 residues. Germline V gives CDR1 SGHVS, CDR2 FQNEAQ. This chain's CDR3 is CASSRDRVATNEKLFF. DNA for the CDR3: TGTGCCAGCAGCCGAGACAGGGTTGCAACTAATGAAAAACTGTTTTTT.

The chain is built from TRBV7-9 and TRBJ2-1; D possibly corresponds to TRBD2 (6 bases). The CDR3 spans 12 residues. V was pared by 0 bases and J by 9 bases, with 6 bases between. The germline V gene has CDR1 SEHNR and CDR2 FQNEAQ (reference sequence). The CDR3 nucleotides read TGTGCCAGCAGCTTAGCGGGGGGTGAGCAGTTCTTC. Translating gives CASSLAGGEQFF.

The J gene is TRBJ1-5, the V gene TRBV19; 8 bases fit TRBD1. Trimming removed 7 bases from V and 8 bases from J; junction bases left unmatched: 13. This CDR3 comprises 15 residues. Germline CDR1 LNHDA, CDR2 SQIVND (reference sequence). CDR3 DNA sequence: TGTGCCAGTAATGACAGGGGCTGGGGCGGAGAGCCCCAGCATTTT. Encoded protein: CASNDRGWGGEPQHF.

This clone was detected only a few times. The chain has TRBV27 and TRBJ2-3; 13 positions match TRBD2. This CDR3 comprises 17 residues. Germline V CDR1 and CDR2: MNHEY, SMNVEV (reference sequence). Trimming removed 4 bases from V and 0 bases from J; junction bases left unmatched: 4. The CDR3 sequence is CASSSPGLAGSTDTQYF. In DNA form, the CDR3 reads TGTGCCAGCAGTTCACCGGGACTAGCGGGAAGCACAGATACGCAGTATTTT.

The CDR3 DNA follows: TGTGCCAGCAGCTATCAAACTGGGGCCAACGTCCTGACTTTC. Its protein is CASSYQTGANVLTF. The J gene is TRBJ2-6, the V gene TRBV7-2; D is unclear. V was trimmed by 4 bases and J by 2 bases, leaving 6 bases between them. Germline CDR1 SGHTA, CDR2 FQGNSA. The CDR3 is made up of 14 amino acids.

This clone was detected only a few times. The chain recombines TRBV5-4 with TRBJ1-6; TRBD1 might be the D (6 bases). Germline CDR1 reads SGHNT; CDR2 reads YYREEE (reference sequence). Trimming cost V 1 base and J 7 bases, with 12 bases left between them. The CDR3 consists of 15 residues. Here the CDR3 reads CASSLNRERNSPLHF. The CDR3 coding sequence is TGTGCCAGCAGCTTGAACAGGGAAAGAAATTCACCCCTCCACTTT.

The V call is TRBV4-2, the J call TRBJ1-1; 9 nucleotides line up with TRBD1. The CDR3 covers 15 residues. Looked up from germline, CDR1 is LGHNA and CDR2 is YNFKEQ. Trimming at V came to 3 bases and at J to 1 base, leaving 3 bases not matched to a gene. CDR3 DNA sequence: TGTGCCAGCAGCCAGCCGGGACAGGGGAACACTGAAGCTTTCTTT. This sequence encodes CASSQPGQGNTEAFF.